What follows is one TCR beta chain and its context. This specimen comes from a study of blood T cell repertoires in COVID-19. Study details: Samples came from the United States, Italy and Spain, spanning acute and convalescent COVID-19. Sources were T cells, B-cell-depleted T cells, or PBMCs; the material itself was cDNA or gDNA.

Methods used by the authors: Reference gene primer amplification gave nucleated cell count estimates. Some clones are missing from TCRdb's copy, which holds only in-frame ones; the method was immunoSEQ multiplex PCR. The DNA was the basis for D and trimming; V, J and clone size are from that table. The sample holds some 220,000 clones, approximately 80% seen once. Trimming cost V 4 bases and J 5 bases; bases outside gene matches: 6. Germline V CDR1 and CDR2: GTSNPN, SVGIG (reference sequence). The CDR3 is 14 residues long. This TCR derives from a human donor in a cohort sampled during active COVID-19. Sequencing input: peripheral blood. The chain recombines TRBV30 with TRBJ2-1; 9 bases align to TRBD2. The CDR3 nucleotides read TGTGCCTGGAATAGCGGGGGCTTGAACAATGAGCAGTTCTTC. Protein product: CAWNSGGLNNEQFF.